Detailed here is one T cell receptor beta chain. Sequencing used immunoSEQ multiplex PCR; TCRdb keeps in-frame clones, though not all of them. Of tens of thousands of clones in the sample, under 70% were seen once. The sample belongs to a study of sequential checkpoint blockade in melanoma. For the study at large: First-line arms were nivolumab then ipilimumab, or the reverse, randomized 1:1. Both treatment sequences were followed by maintenance nivolumab.

Documented treatment: randomized to nivolumab then ipilimumab (arm A) or the reverse (arm B). Patients had received no earlier DNA-damaging chemotherapy. Sorted cells were live CD3+CD8+, lacking CD19 and CD56, from PBMCs. The J segment lost 1 base and the V segment lost 5 bases, leaving 1 base of the junction unmatched. Germline CDR1 is SGHAT and CDR2 is FQNNGV. The CDR3 spans 14 residues. The chain joins TRBV11-2 to TRBJ2-3, with 9 bases matching TRBD2. The sample in question was CD8+ T cells sorted from blood (inferred from file names), obtained from a patient given nivolumab and ipilimumab in sequence. The TCR sequence derives from a human donor with melanoma. The CDR3 region is CASSKRGGTDTQYF. Here the CDR3 DNA reads TGTGCCAGCAGCAAGCGGGGGGGCACAGATACGCAGTATTTT.